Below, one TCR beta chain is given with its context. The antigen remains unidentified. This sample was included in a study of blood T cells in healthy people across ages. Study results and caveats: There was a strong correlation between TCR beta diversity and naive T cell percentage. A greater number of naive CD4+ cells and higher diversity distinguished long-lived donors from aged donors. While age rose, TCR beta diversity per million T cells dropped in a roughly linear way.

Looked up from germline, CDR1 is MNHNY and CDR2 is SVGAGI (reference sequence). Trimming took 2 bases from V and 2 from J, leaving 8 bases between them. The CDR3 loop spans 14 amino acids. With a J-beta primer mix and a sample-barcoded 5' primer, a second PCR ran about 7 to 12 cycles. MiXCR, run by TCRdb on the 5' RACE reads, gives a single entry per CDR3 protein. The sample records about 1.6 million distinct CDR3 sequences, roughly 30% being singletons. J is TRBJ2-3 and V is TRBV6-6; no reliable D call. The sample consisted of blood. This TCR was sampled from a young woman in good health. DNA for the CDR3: TGTGCCAGCAGTTACCCACCGAACACAGATACGCAGTATTTT. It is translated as CASSYPPNTDTQYF.